Following are 24 T cell receptor beta chains from one sample sequenced in a study of beta chain features in type 1 diabetes. Expressed TCRB transcripts were sequenced after all isolated RNA was converted to cDNA. The assay was immunoSEQ multiplex PCR, and TCRdb's table has in-frame clones only and misses some. Among nearly 250,000 clones, 11% to 15% were seen once, and the ten largest hold about 0.03%. Sequenced: naive CD4+ T cells from blood. Receptors originate from a woman aged 40 to 49 in good health.

The chain is built from TRBV5-1 and TRBJ1-5, with D tentatively TRBD1 (6 bases). The germline gives CDR1 SGHRS, CDR2 YFSETQ. V was clipped by 4 bases and J by 1 base, with 15 bases between them. This CDR3 region has 16 residues. CDR3 nucleotide sequence: TGCGCCAGCAGCCAGGGGCCCGCAGGGAGCAATCAGCCCCAGCATTTT. Its translation: CASSQGPAGSNQPQHF.

This clone was recorded a few times. The rearrangement joins TRBV18 to TRBJ2-5, with 8 bases fitting TRBD1. Germline trimming cut 5 bases from V and 0 bases from J; bases unmatched to any gene: 8. CDR1 KGHSH and CDR2 LQKENI come from the germline V gene. The CDR3 consists of 16 residues. The CDR3 nucleotides read TGTGCCAGCTCAACACGGACAGGGCTGTACCAAGAGACCCAGTACTTC. This encodes CASSTRTGLYQETQYF.

The V call is TRBV6-5, the J call TRBJ2-7; TRBD1 matches 11 bases. Germline lookup yields CDR1 MNHEY and CDR2 SVGAGI. The CDR3 spans 15 residues. V dropped 2 bases and J dropped 6; count of bases not matched to a gene: 6. Here the CDR3 reads CASSYLTGQGAEQYF. CDR3 sequence (DNA): TGTGCCAGCAGTTACCTCACCGGACAGGGGGCCGAGCAGTACTTC.

The V call is TRBV7-2, the J call TRBJ2-1; 7 bases are shared with TRBD1. Looked up from germline, CDR1 is SGHTA and CDR2 is FQGNSA. The V segment lost 5 bases and the J segment 2 bases; nucleotides outside the gene matches: 6. This CDR3 spans 15 amino acids. Written as DNA, the CDR3 is TGTGCCAGCAGCCAAGGACAGGTCCCCTACAATGAGCAGTTCTTC. Translation gives CASSQGQVPYNEQFF.

This clone was seen more than once but under ten times. The rearrangement uses TRBV4-1 and TRBJ2-7; 9 nucleotides line up with TRBD1. The junction had 14 bases not matched to a gene; V was cut back by 3 bases and J by 2 bases. The germline CDR1 and CDR2 sequences are MGHRA and YSYEKL. The CDR3 length is 18 residues. The chain's CDR3 is CASSHRPDAGQGAYEQYF. In DNA form, the CDR3 reads TGCGCCAGCAGCCATAGACCGGACGCGGGACAGGGTGCCTACGAGCAGTACTTC.

A few counts support this clone. V gene TRBV6-5 combines with J gene TRBJ1-2; unclear D gene. In germline, CDR1 is MNHEY, CDR2 SVGAGI. This CDR3 is built from 13 residues. V was pared by 4 bases and J by 2 bases, with 8 bases between. The CDR3 coding sequence is TGTGCCAGCAGTTCGGTCGGGAACTATGGCTACACCTTC. Translating gives CASSSVGNYGYTF.

The sample holds a few counts of this clone. This chain uses TRBV11-2 with TRBJ1-2; D is perhaps TRBD1 (6 bases). There are 13 residues in the CDR3. The germline V and J ends were trimmed by 3 bases and 4 bases, with 9 bases remaining between them. Per germline, CDR1 SGHAT and CDR2 FQNNGV. The CDR3 DNA reads TGTGCCAGCAGCTTCGGACAGATCTATGGCTACACCTTC. Its protein is CASSFGQIYGYTF.

This sequence joins TRBV4-1 and TRBJ2-5; weak D call: TRBD2 (5 bases). V was trimmed by 3 bases and J by 0 bases, leaving 17 bases between them. Germline V CDR1 and CDR2: MGHRA, YSYEKL. The CDR3 runs to 17 residues. The CDR3 nucleotides are TGCGCCAGCAGCCAGGTCGAGGGCCGCTTGGACCAAGAGACCCAGTACTTC. Residues: CASSQVEGRLDQETQYF.

This clone was observed a handful of times. The chain employs TRBV27 and TRBJ1-4, with D possibly matching TRBD1 (6 bases). The CDR3 runs 16 residues. The germline gives CDR1 MNHEY, CDR2 SMNVEV (reference sequence). Trimming removed 2 bases at V and 8 bases at J, with 18 bases between. CDR3 sequence reads: CASSLSPGGLGEKLFF. CDR3 DNA: TGTGCCAGCAGTTTAAGTCCGGGGGGGCTAGGGGAAAAACTGTTTTTT.

This clone was counted between two and nine times. The gene calls are TRBV6-5 and TRBJ1-1; perhaps TRBD1 as D (6 bases). The CDR3 extends over 14 amino acids. V was trimmed by 5 bases and J by 5 bases, leaving 15 bases between them. Germline lookup yields CDR1 MNHEY and CDR2 SVGAGI. The CDR3 region is CASSISGAGTEAFF. CDR3 DNA: TGTGCCAGCAGTATATCAGGGGCTGGGACTGAAGCTTTCTTT.

This clone was picked up a small number of times. The chain combines TRBV11-2 with TRBJ2-1; the D gene is possibly TRBD1 (6 bases). From germline, CDR1 is SGHAT and CDR2 FQNNGV. V lost 0 bases and J lost 9, with 12 bases in between. The CDR3 totals 14 residues. In nucleotides, the CDR3 is TGTGCCAGCAGCTTAGATACAGGGTATAGTGAGCAGTTCTTC. This codes for CASSLDTGYSEQFF.

The chain recombines TRBV18 with TRBJ2-6, with D perhaps TRBD2 (6 bases). V was clipped by 6 bases and J by 0 bases, with 12 bases between them. Per germline, CDR1 KGHSH and CDR2 LQKENI. The CDR3 totals 16 residues. CDR3 DNA: TGTGCCAGCTCCGGGGGAAGTGACTCTGGGGCCAACGTCCTGACTTTC. Translation gives CASSGGSDSGANVLTF. Looking up the rest from reference TRBV18 and TRBJ2-6 gives the full variable domain: NAGVMQNPRHLVRRRGQEARLRCSPMKGHSHVYWYRQLPEEGLKFMVYLQKENIIDESGMPKERFSAEFPKEGPSILRIQQVVRGDSAAYFCASSGGSDSGANVLTFGAGSRLTVL.

This clone has more than one count but fewer than ten. Other DNA sequences within the sample encode an identical CDR3. This chain uses TRBV7-2 with TRBJ2-5, with 9 bases fitting TRBD2. CDR3 length equals 15 residues. CDR1 SGHTA and CDR2 FQGNSA come from the germline V gene. V shed 1 base, J shed 2 bases, and the junction held 2 bases outside the gene matches. This CDR3 reads CASSLGLAGQETQYF. The CDR3 DNA is TGTGCCAGCAGCTTAGGGCTAGCGGGGCAAGAGACCCAGTACTTC. Together with reference TRBV7-2 and TRBJ2-5, the CDR3 gives the full variable domain: GAGVSQSPSNKVTEKGKDVELRCDPISGHTALYWYRQSLGQGLEFLIYFQGNSAPDKSGLPSDRFSAERTGGSVSTLTIQRTQQEDSAVYLCASSLGLAGQETQYFGPGTRLLVL.

This chain joins TRBV7-2 and TRBJ2-5, with 12 positions matching TRBD2. The length of the CDR3 is 18 residues. Per the germline V gene, CDR1 is SGHTA and CDR2 is FQGNSA. V gave up 5 bases and J gave up 5 bases; unmatched junction bases: 15. The DNA for the CDR3 is TGTGCCAGCAGCCTAAGGGGCCAACTAGCGGGGGGCTCGGAGACCCAGTACTTC. Amino acid sequence: CASSLRGQLAGGSETQYF.

In this sample, this clone turned up a few times. This sequence joins TRBV19 and TRBJ1-1; 7 bases match TRBD1. J lost 4 bases, V lost 6 bases, and 5 bases had no gene match. The CDR3 loop spans 13 amino acids. Germline CDR1 reads LNHDA; CDR2 reads SQIVND (reference sequence). As DNA, the CDR3 is TGTGCCAGTAGCATGACAGGGCTCACTGAAGCTTTCTTT. Protein: CASSMTGLTEAFF.

In this sample, this clone turned up a few times. The gene calls are TRBV27 and TRBJ2-3, with D possibly TRBD2 on 6 matching bases. Germline values: CDR1 MNHEY, CDR2 SMNVEV (reference sequence). Between the trimmed V and J ends, which lost 6 bases and 3 bases, there was a span of 16 bases. This CDR3 is 15 amino acids long. The CDR3 loop reads CASSPTRGWTDTQYF. CDR3 nucleotides: TGTGCCAGCAGCCCGACTCGGGGGTGGACAGATACGCAGTATTTT.

The chain combines TRBV6-1 with TRBJ1-1; TRBD1 might be the D (6 bases). V lost 10 bases and J lost 0, with 12 bases in between. This CDR3 comprises 13 residues. Germline V gene sequence: CDR1 MNHNS, CDR2 SASEGT. DNA of the CDR3: TGTGCCACTGACAGGTCCTTGAACACTGAAGCTTTCTTT. This gives the protein CATDRSLNTEAFF.

The gene calls are TRBV6-5 and TRBJ2-4; D perhaps matches TRBD2 (7 bases). The length of the CDR3 is 16 residues. Per the germline V gene, CDR1 is MNHEY and CDR2 is SVGAGI. V was trimmed by 0 bases and J by 4 bases, leaving 13 bases between them. The CDR3 is CASSYSTEGGKNIQYF. In DNA form, the CDR3 reads TGTGCCAGCAGTTACTCGACTGAGGGGGGGAAAAACATTCAGTACTTC.

This clone was detected a few times. CDR3 in amino acids: CASSGGGNSYNSPLHF. CDR3 DNA: TGTGCCAGCAGTGGAGGAGGGAACTCCTATAATTCACCCCTCCACTTT. The V gene is TRBV6-1, the J gene TRBJ1-6; D call uncertain. V was clipped by 4 bases and J by 0 bases, with 10 bases between them. Germline loops: CDR1 MNHNS, CDR2 SASEGT. The CDR3 spans 16 residues.

The rearrangement joins TRBV2 to TRBJ2-7; 7 bases are shared with TRBD2. CDR1 SNHLY and CDR2 FYNNEI come from the germline V gene. The CDR3 sequence is 17 residues long. Trimming at V came to 7 bases and at J to 0 bases, leaving 15 bases not matched to a gene. The DNA for the CDR3 is TGTGCCAGCATCGGCGACATGTGGTGGGGGGGCTCCTACGAGCAGTACTTC. As protein: CASIGDMWWGGSYEQYF.

This clone was observed a handful of times. V gene TRBV13 combines with J gene TRBJ1-5; D is unresolved. The CDR3 has 15 residues. From germline, CDR1 is PRHDT and CDR2 FYEKMQ (reference sequence). Trimming took off 2 bases at V and 0 bases at J, with 8 bases between the two ends. CDR3 residues: CASSLPQVSNQPQHF. DNA of the CDR3: TGTGCCAGCAGCTTACCCCAGGTTAGCAATCAGCCCCAGCATTTT.

This clone was found a few times. The rearrangement joins TRBV4-3 to TRBJ2-7; 7 nucleotides line up with TRBD1. The CDR3 extends over 16 amino acids. Germline CDR1 LGHNA, CDR2 YSLEER. V lost 0 bases to trimming and J lost 3 bases; unmatched junction nucleotides: 8. The CDR3 region is CASSQDEVQGSYEQYF. The CDR3 nucleotides are TGCGCCAGCAGCCAAGATGAAGTACAGGGGAGCTACGAGCAGTACTTC.

This clone was seen only a few times. The chain has TRBV5-1 and TRBJ1-4, with a weak D call TRBD1 (5 bases). The V end lost 2 bases, the J end lost 7 bases, and 6 bases lay between the germline ends. Germline assignment: CDR1 SGHRS and CDR2 YFSETQ. CDR3 length: 12 amino acids. CDR3 in amino acids: CASSLDSEKLFF. In DNA form, the CDR3 reads TGCGCCAGCAGCTTAGACAGTGAAAAACTGTTTTTT.

V gene TRBV27 combines with J gene TRBJ2-7, with D perhaps matching TRBD1 (8 bases). The CDR3 has 14 residues. Per germline, CDR1 MNHEY and CDR2 SMNVEV (reference sequence). The V gene lost 7 bases and the J gene lost 3 bases, with 16 bases spanning the gap. The CDR3 region has the DNA TGTGCCAGCATAGAACAGGGGGGGGACTACGAGCAGTACTTC. Encoded protein: CASIEQGGDYEQYF.